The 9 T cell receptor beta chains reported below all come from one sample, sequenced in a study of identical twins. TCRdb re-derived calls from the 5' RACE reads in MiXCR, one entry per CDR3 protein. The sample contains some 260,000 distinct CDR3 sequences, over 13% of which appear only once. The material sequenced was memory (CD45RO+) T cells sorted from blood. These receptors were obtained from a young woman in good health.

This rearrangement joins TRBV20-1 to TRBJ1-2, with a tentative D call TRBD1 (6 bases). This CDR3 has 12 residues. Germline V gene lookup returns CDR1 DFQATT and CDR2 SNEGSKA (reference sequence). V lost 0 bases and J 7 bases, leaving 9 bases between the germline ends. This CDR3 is CSAREQGGGYTF. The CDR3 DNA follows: TGCAGTGCTAGAGAACAGGGTGGTGGCTACACCTTC.

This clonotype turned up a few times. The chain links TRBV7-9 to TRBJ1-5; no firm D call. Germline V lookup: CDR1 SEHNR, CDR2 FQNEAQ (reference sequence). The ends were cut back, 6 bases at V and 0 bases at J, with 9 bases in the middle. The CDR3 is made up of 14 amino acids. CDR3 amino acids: CASSSEYSNQPQHF. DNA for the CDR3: TGTGCCAGCAGTTCTGAATATAGCAATCAGCCCCAGCATTTT.

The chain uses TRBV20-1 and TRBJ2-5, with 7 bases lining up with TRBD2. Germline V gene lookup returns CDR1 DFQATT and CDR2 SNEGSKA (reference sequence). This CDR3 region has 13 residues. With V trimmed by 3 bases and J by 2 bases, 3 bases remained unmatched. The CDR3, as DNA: TGCAGTGCTAGTGGGCGGGGGCAAGAGACCCAGTACTTC. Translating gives CSASGRGQETQYF.

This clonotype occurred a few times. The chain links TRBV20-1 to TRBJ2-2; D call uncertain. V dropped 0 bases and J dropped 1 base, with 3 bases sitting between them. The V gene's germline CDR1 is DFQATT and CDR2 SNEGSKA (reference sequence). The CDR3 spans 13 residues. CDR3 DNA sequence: TGCAGTGCTAGAGATCAGAACACCGGGGAGCTGTTTTTT. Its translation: CSARDQNTGELFF.

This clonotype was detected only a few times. In DNA, the CDR3 is TGCAGCGGAGGTACAGGGGCGGATGAGCAGTTCTTC. The encoded protein is CSGGTGADEQFF. The chain has TRBV29-1 and TRBJ2-1; 7 positions match TRBD1. With 7 bases clipped from V and 8 bases from J, the junction kept 8 bases outside the gene matches. The CDR3 spans 12 residues. CDR1 is SQVTM and CDR2 is ANQGSEA in the germline V gene.

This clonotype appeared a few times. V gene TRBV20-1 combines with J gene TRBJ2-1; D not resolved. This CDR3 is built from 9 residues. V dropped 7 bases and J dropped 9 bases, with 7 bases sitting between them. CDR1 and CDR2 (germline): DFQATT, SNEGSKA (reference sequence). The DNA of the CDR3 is TGCAGTGGGGGTCGTGAGCAGTTCTTC. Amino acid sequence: CSGGREQFF.

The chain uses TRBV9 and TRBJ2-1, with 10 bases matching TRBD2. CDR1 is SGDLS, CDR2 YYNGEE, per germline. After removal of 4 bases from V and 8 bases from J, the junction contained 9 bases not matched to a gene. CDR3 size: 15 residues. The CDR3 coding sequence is TGTGCCAGCAGCCCAGGACTAGCGGAGTCACATGAGCAGTTCTTC. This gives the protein CASSPGLAESHEQFF.

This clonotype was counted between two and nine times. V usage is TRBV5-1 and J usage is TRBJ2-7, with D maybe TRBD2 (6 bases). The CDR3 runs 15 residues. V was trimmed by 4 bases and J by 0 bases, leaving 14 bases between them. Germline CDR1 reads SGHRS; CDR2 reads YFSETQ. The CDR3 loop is CASSQTDGGSYEQYF. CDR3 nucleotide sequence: TGCGCCAGCAGCCAAACCGACGGGGGCTCCTACGAGCAGTACTTC.

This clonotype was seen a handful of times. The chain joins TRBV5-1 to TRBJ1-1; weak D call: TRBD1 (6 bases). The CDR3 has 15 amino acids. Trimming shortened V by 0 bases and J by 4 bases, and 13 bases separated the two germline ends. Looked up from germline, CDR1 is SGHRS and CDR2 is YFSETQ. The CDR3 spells CASSLDGRGGTEAFF. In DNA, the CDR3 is TGCGCCAGCAGCTTGGATGGCAGGGGTGGCACTGAAGCTTTCTTT.